Listed below are T cell receptor beta chains from one sample, sequenced in a study of identical twins. TCRdb reprocessed the 5' RACE reads with MiXCR, giving one entry per CDR3 protein. The data hold 400,000 to 600,000 distinct CDR3 sequences, with 20% to 25% observed a single time. The same specimen was also included in a second study, on yellow fever vaccine responses in identical twins.

Specimen: CD4+ T cells sorted from blood. All receptors come from a woman between 18 and 30 years old in good health. CDR3s include the opening cysteine and the closing phenylalanine or tryptophan. The order of the fields is clone size, D gene, J gene, V gene, CDR3 protein, CDR3 DNA. A D gene is named only where the DNA matches it firmly. Clone size is given for some rows only: seen once, a few or many times, or a class if the clone is expanded.

size: -; D: -; J: TRBJ2-1; V: TRBV3-1; CDR3: CASSLGRLSRDEQFF; DNA: TGTGCCAGCAGCCTAGGACGACTAAGCCGCGATGAGCAGTTCTTC
size: -; D: -; J: TRBJ1-1; V: TRBV12-3/TRBV12-4; CDR3: CASSPAIGTEAFF; DNA: TGTGCCAGCAGTCCTGCTATCGGTACTGAAGCTTTCTTT
size: -; D: TRBD1; J: TRBJ1-4; V: TRBV6-2/TRBV6-3; CDR3: CAFLRPPPGTGVNEKLFF; DNA: TGTGCTTTCCTCAGACCCCCCCCCGGGACAGGGGTAAATGAAAAACTGTTTTTT
size: -; D: -; J: TRBJ1-5; V: TRBV18; CDR3: CASSPRAGEYSNQPQHF; DNA: TGTGCCAGCTCACCACGGGCAGGAGAATATAGCAATCAGCCCCAGCATTTT
size: -; D: -; J: TRBJ2-3; V: TRBV7-9; CDR3: CASSLSWADTQYF; DNA: TGTGCCAGCAGCTTAAGTTGGGCAGATACGCAGTATTTT
size: few; D: -; J: TRBJ2-7; V: TRBV3-1; CDR3: CASSHSGSYEQYF; DNA: TGTGCCAGCAGCCACAGCGGCTCCTACGAGCAGTACTTC
size: -; D: TRBD2; J: TRBJ2-5; V: TRBV20-1; CDR3: CSASPLAGGRETQYF; DNA: TGCAGTGCTAGCCCCCTAGCGGGGGGGCGGGAGACCCAGTACTTC
size: many; D: TRBD2; J: TRBJ2-1; V: TRBV12-3/TRBV12-4; CDR3: CASSRSGSSYNEQFF; DNA: TGTGCCAGCAGCCGAAGCGGGAGCTCCTACAATGAGCAGTTCTTC
size: -; D: TRBD2; J: TRBJ2-7; V: TRBV5-5; CDR3: CASSLGPGGSSYEQYF; DNA: TGTGCCAGCAGCTTGGGTCCGGGCGGGAGCTCCTACGAGCAGTACTTC
size: few; D: -; J: TRBJ2-1; V: TRBV15; CDR3: CATSREGGAIYNEQFF; DNA: TGTGCCACCAGCAGAGAGGGGGGGGCAATTTACAATGAGCAGTTCTTC
size: -; D: TRBD2; J: TRBJ2-5; V: TRBV5-1; CDR3: CASSQDRRTSGMYQETQYF; DNA: TGCGCCAGCAGCCAGGACAGGAGGACTAGCGGGATGTACCAAGAGACCCAGTACTTC
size: -; D: -; J: TRBJ2-1; V: TRBV5-1; CDR3: CASSPPSGALYNEQFF; DNA: TGCGCCAGCAGCCCTCCCTCGGGGGCCCTATACAATGAGCAGTTCTTC
size: few; D: TRBD2; J: TRBJ2-3; V: TRBV10-3; CDR3: CAIGQTSGFSTDTQYF; DNA: TGTGCCATCGGTCAGACTAGCGGGTTTAGCACAGATACGCAGTATTTT
size: few; D: -; J: TRBJ1-4; V: TRBV10-3; CDR3: CAISLQGFEKLFF; DNA: TGTGCCATCTCCCTCCAGGGGTTTGAAAAACTGTTTTTT
size: -; D: -; J: TRBJ1-1; V: TRBV6-1; CDR3: CASREANRGTEAFF; DNA: TGTGCCAGCAGAGAAGCTAATCGGGGGACTGAAGCTTTCTTT
size: once; D: -; J: TRBJ2-2; V: TRBV11-2; CDR3: CASSFSRGGSSGELFF; DNA: TGTGCCAGCAGCTTCTCCAGGGGGGGATCGAGCGGGGAGCTGTTTTTT
size: -; D: -; J: TRBJ2-4; V: TRBV18; CDR3: CASSPQWPRGDIQYF; DNA: TGTGCCAGCTCACCCCAGTGGCCACGCGGAGACATTCAGTACTTC
size: -; D: -; J: TRBJ2-1; V: TRBV24-1; CDR3: CATSDAQGSSYNEQFF; DNA: TGTGCCACCAGTGATGCACAGGGTAGCTCCTACAATGAGCAGTTCTTC
size: -; D: TRBD1; J: TRBJ2-2; V: TRBV7-6; CDR3: CASSSRIRQGSGELFF; DNA: TGTGCCAGCAGCTCCCGTATTAGACAGGGGAGCGGGGAGCTGTTTTTT
size: few; D: -; J: TRBJ1-1; V: TRBV5-1; CDR3: CASSLGFPGKIFTEAFF; DNA: TGCGCCAGCAGCTTGGGGTTCCCCGGGAAGATTTTCACTGAAGCTTTCTTT
size: -; D: -; J: TRBJ1-4; V: TRBV5-1; CDR3: CASSRRGAYDEKLFF; DNA: TGCGCCAGCAGCCGGAGGGGGGCCTATGATGAAAAACTGTTTTTT
size: -; D: -; J: TRBJ2-1; V: TRBV4-2; CDR3: CASSQRGAEYNEQFF; DNA: TGTGCCAGCAGCCAAAGAGGAGCGGAGTACAATGAGCAGTTCTTC